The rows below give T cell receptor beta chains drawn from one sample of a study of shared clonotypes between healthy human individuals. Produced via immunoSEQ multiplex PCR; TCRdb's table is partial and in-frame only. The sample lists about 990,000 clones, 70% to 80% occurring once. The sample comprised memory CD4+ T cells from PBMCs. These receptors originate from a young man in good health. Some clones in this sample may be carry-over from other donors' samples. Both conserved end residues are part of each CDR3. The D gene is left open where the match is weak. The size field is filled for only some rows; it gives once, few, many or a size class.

cdr3_nt: TGCAGCTACGGGTACTACTCTGGAAACACCATATATTTT
cdr3_aa: CSYGYYSGNTIYF
clone_size: NA
j_call: TRBJ1-3
v_call: TRBV29-1
d_call: NA

cdr3_nt: TGCAGCGTTGAACCGGCCCGATCGCGCGGGCTAGCTTTCTTT
cdr3_aa: CSVEPARSRGLAFF
clone_size: NA
j_call: TRBJ1-1
v_call: TRBV29-1
d_call: NA

cdr3_nt: TGTGCCAGCAGGCGCCGAGAGGGATCCTACGAGCAGTACTTC
cdr3_aa: CASRRREGSYEQYF
clone_size: NA
j_call: TRBJ2-7
v_call: TRBV6-5
d_call: NA

cdr3_nt: TGTGCCTGGAGTGGAGGTGCCGGGGGCTCCTACAATGAGCAGTTCTTC
cdr3_aa: CAWSGGAGGSYNEQFF
clone_size: NA
j_call: TRBJ2-1
v_call: TRBV30
d_call: NA

cdr3_nt: TGCGCCAGCAGCTCACACAGGGTAGAGACCCAGTACTTC
cdr3_aa: CASSSHRVETQYF
clone_size: NA
j_call: TRBJ2-5
v_call: TRBV5-1
d_call: NA

cdr3_nt: TGCGCCAGCAGCCGGGGGACTTTTGAAGCGGAGACCCAGTACTTC
cdr3_aa: CASSRGTFEAETQYF
clone_size: many
j_call: TRBJ2-5
v_call: TRBV4-3
d_call: NA

cdr3_nt: TGTGCCTGGAGTGTGACAGGGGGAGCTTTCTTT
cdr3_aa: CAWSVTGGAFF
clone_size: NA
j_call: TRBJ1-1
v_call: TRBV30
d_call: TRBD1

cdr3_nt: TGTGCCATCAGTGAGGGGAACTACAATGAGCAGTTCTTC
cdr3_aa: CAISEGNYNEQFF
clone_size: NA
j_call: TRBJ2-1
v_call: TRBV10-3
d_call: NA

cdr3_nt: TGCGCCAGCAGCCCCACAGGGGGCTCTGGGGCCAACGTCCTGACTTTC
cdr3_aa: CASSPTGGSGANVLTF
clone_size: NA
j_call: TRBJ2-6
v_call: TRBV5-1
d_call: TRBD1

cdr3_nt: TGTGCCAGCAGCTTAAGGTTGGTTGGCACGACTAGAGCCTACAATGAGCAGTTCTTC
cdr3_aa: CASSLRLVGTTRAYNEQFF
clone_size: NA
j_call: TRBJ2-1
v_call: TRBV28
d_call: NA

cdr3_nt: TGTGCCAGCAGCTTGTCGCTAGCGGGGGCCTACAATGAGCAGTTCTTC
cdr3_aa: CASSLSLAGAYNEQFF
clone_size: NA
j_call: TRBJ2-1
v_call: TRBV7-9
d_call: TRBD2

cdr3_nt: TGTGCCAGCAGTTTATGGAGAGGGGGGCATAGCAATCAGCCCCAGCATTTT
cdr3_aa: CASSLWRGGHSNQPQHF
clone_size: NA
j_call: TRBJ1-5
v_call: TRBV28
d_call: NA

cdr3_nt: TGTGCCAGCAATATCCGGGGAACCGGGGAGCTGTTTTTT
cdr3_aa: CASNIRGTGELFF
clone_size: NA
j_call: TRBJ2-2
v_call: TRBV28
d_call: NA

cdr3_nt: TGTGCCAGCTCACCACCGACAGGCAATCTTGGGGCCAACGTCCTGACTTTC
cdr3_aa: CASSPPTGNLGANVLTF
clone_size: NA
j_call: TRBJ2-6
v_call: TRBV18
d_call: NA

cdr3_nt: TGCGCCAGCAGCTTGCTTACTAGCTTCTACGAGCAGTACTTC
cdr3_aa: CASSLLTSFYEQYF
clone_size: NA
j_call: TRBJ2-7
v_call: TRBV5-1
d_call: NA

cdr3_nt: TGCGCCAGCAGCTCAAGGACTAGCGGGAATGTCGGGGAGCTGTTTTTT
cdr3_aa: CASSSRTSGNVGELFF
clone_size: few
j_call: TRBJ2-2
v_call: TRBV5-1
d_call: TRBD2

cdr3_nt: TGTGCCAGCACGGGGACTAGCGGCGCGAACACCGGGGAGCTGTTTTTT
cdr3_aa: CASTGTSGANTGELFF
clone_size: few
j_call: TRBJ2-2
v_call: TRBV9
d_call: TRBD2

cdr3_nt: TGCGCCAGCAGCACAGCCAGTGGTGCCGGGGAGCTGTTTTTT
cdr3_aa: CASSTASGAGELFF
clone_size: NA
j_call: TRBJ2-2
v_call: TRBV5-1
d_call: NA

cdr3_nt: TGTGCCAGCAGCCAAGATGTGGGGCTAGCGGGCCACCGGGGGGATACGCAGTATTTT
cdr3_aa: CASSQDVGLAGHRGDTQYF
clone_size: NA
j_call: TRBJ2-3
v_call: TRBV4-2
d_call: TRBD2

cdr3_nt: TGTGCCAGCAGCAAGGACAGGGGGCGCGAAAAACTGTTTTTT
cdr3_aa: CASSKDRGREKLFF
clone_size: NA
j_call: TRBJ1-4
v_call: TRBV7-9
d_call: TRBD1

cdr3_nt: TGCGCCAGCACTCGTGCTGGGACAGGGTCCACAGATACGCAGTATTTT
cdr3_aa: CASTRAGTGSTDTQYF
clone_size: NA
j_call: TRBJ2-3
v_call: TRBV5-1
d_call: TRBD1

cdr3_nt: TGTGCCAGCAGCTTAGGACAGGGAACTGGAAACACCATATATTTT
cdr3_aa: CASSLGQGTGNTIYF
clone_size: NA
j_call: TRBJ1-3
v_call: TRBV5-5
d_call: TRBD1